This TCR beta chain was identified during a study of T cells in Graves' hyperthyroidism and ophthalmopathy. RNA transcripts were the template for amplifying TCR beta CDR3 regions. First-round RT-PCR of the TCR CDR3 relied on the HTBI primer set. TCRdb reprocessed the multiplex PCR reads with MiXCR, giving one entry per CDR3 protein. Of more than 650,000 distinct CDR3 sequences in the sample, approximately 14% were seen once. The germline V gene has CDR1 SNHLY and CDR2 FYNNEI. The CDR3 is 14 amino acids. Trimming stripped 2 bases from V and 8 bases from J, with 10 bases between. The sequencing input was blood. The sequence was obtained from a young woman with Graves' hyperthyroidism. The chain uses TRBV2 and TRBJ1-6; TRBD1 might be the D (5 bases). In DNA, the CDR3 is TGTGCCAGCAGTGAAACAGGCCAAGATTCACCCCTCCACTTT. It yields the protein CASSETGQDSPLHF.